Included here is one TCR beta chain sequence, with context. Per germline, CDR1 DFQATT and CDR2 SNEGSKA (reference sequence). CDR3 length: 11 amino acids. V lost 3 bases and J 6 bases, leaving 9 bases between the germline ends. The assay was immunoSEQ multiplex PCR, and TCRdb's table has in-frame clones only and misses some. The repertoire has about 9,800 clones, under 90% of them found once; the top ten carry 0.34%. Time point noted: 2014-2015 season, 7 days after vaccination. The data originate from a study of follicular helper T cells after annual influenza vaccination. The receptor was derived from an adult who received the influenza vaccine. The gene calls are TRBV20-1 and TRBJ2-7; D remains ambiguous. The sequencing here drew on CXCR5- memory CD4+ T cells sorted from blood, taken 7 days after influenza vaccination. The CDR3: CSASRRPEQYF. The DNA for the CDR3 is TGCAGTGCTAGCCGACGGCCCGAGCAGTACTTC.